The 7 T cell receptor beta chains in this list originate from one sample, sequenced in a study of shared clonotypes between healthy human individuals (dated by TCRdb to 2018 to 2020). Receptor libraries were prepared by the immunoSEQ multiplex PCR assay. TCRdb limited this immuneACCESS table to in-frame rearrangements with V and J called. A share of clones is missing; checked studies link under half to unresolved V genes, and the rest is unexplained. Within this sample are nearly 500,000 clones, with roughly four fifths of them counted one time only. Approximately 13% of the sample is in the top ten clones. Sequencing was done on a sample of PBMCs. Source of these receptors: a woman in her thirties or forties in good health. Some clones in this sample may be carry-over from other donors' samples.

This sequence joins TRBV11-2 and TRBJ1-3, with 7 bases that match TRBD1. After removal of 5 bases from V and 4 bases from J, the junction contained 5 bases not matched to a gene. Germline assignment: CDR1 SGHAT and CDR2 FQNNGV. CDR3 length: 14 residues. CDR3 amino acids: CASSLGTVGNTIYF. The CDR3 region has the DNA TGTGCCAGCAGCCTCGGGACAGTAGGAAACACCATATATTTT.

The rearrangement joins TRBV7-9 to TRBJ2-1, with 10 bases aligning to TRBD2. This CDR3 comprises 15 residues. Losses at the gene ends were 3 bases for V and 4 bases for J; bases not matched to a gene: 3. The germline gives CDR1 SEHNR, CDR2 FQNEAQ (reference sequence). CDR3 DNA sequence: TGTGCCAGCAGCTTGACTAGCGGGCCTTACAATGAGCAGTTCTTC. This translates into CASSLTSGPYNEQFF. The variable domain in full, with the rest retrieved from reference TRBV7-9 and TRBJ2-1, is DTGVSQNPRHKITKRGQNVTFRCDPISEHNRLYWYRQTLGQGPEFLTYFQNEAQLEKSRLLSDRFSAERPKGSFSTLEIQRTEQGDSAMYLCASSLTSGPYNEQFFGPGTRLTVL.

The chain is built from TRBV19 and TRBJ2-1; the D gene could be TRBD1 or TRBD2 (6 bases each). The V end was cut by 9 bases, the J end by 3 bases, with 15 bases between. CDR1 and CDR2 from the germline V gene are LNHDA and SQIVND (reference sequence). CDR3 length: 14 amino acids. The chain's CDR3 is CASKHGGLYNEQFF. DNA for the CDR3: TGTGCCAGCAAACACGGGGGCCTCTACAATGAGCAGTTCTTC. The full variable domain, rest sourced from reference TRBV19 and TRBJ2-1, is DGGITQSPKYLFRKEGQNVTLSCEQNLNHDAMYWYRQDPGQGLRLIYYSQIVNDFQKGDIAEGYSVSREKKESFPLTVTSAQKNPTAFYLCASKHGGLYNEQFFGPGTRLTVL.

The rearrangement links TRBV6-5 to TRBJ2-7; D is possibly TRBD2 (6 bases). Germline lookup yields CDR1 MNHEY and CDR2 SVGAGI. Trimming removed 7 bases from V and 0 bases from J, with 13 bases in between. The CDR3 sequence is 14 residues long. CDR3 nucleotide sequence: TGTGCCAGCACCGAGGTGGGGGGCTCCTACGAGCAGTACTTC. Protein sequence: CASTEVGGSYEQYF.

The rearrangement uses TRBV5-1 and TRBJ1-4; a possible D gene is TRBD1 (6 bases). V dropped 4 bases and J dropped 8 bases, with 15 bases sitting between them. The CDR3 loop spans 14 amino acids. Germline CDR1 SGHRS, CDR2 YFSETQ. The CDR3 protein is CASSPQGVQEKLFF. The CDR3 DNA reads as TGCGCCAGCAGCCCACAGGGAGTTCAAGAAAAACTGTTTTTT.

J is TRBJ1-1 and V is TRBV28, with TRBD1 as a possible D gene (6 bases). Trimming cost V 7 bases and J 1 base, with 19 bases left between them. The germline gives CDR1 MDHEN, CDR2 SYDVKM. The CDR3 runs 16 residues. CDR3 DNA: TGTGCCAGCATTCCGGGACACCCCCTTGCGAACACTGAAGCTTTCTTT. It translates to CASIPGHPLANTEAFF.

The chain uses TRBV28 and TRBJ2-7; TRBD2 aligns across 8 bases. Unmatched junction bases numbered 8, after V lost 4 bases and J lost 3 bases. The CDR3 loop spans 15 amino acids. Germline V CDR1 and CDR2: MDHEN, SYDVKM. The CDR3 bases are TGTGCCAGCAGTTCGCCTAGCGGGCCTGGCTACGAGCAGTACTTC. Translated: CASSSPSGPGYEQYF.